This T cell receptor beta chain emerged from a study of T cell responses to AZD1222 COVID-19 vaccine. Clones were sequenced by immunoSEQ multiplex PCR, and TCRdb holds only the in-frame ones, with some missing. The sample consists of 170,000 or so clones, 75% to 90% of them appearing once. This sequence was found in an adult in good health. The starting material was peripheral blood, obtained on day 0 of AZD1222 vaccination.

For the CDR3, the DNA is TGTGCCAGTAGTATAAGCGGGAGTGGGGAGGGAACCCAGTACTTC. Protein: CASSISGSGEGTQYF. The chain joins TRBV19 to TRBJ2-5; TRBD2 aligns across 8 bases. Germline V gives CDR1 LNHDA, CDR2 SQIVND (reference sequence). The CDR3 runs to 15 residues. V gave up 2 bases and J gave up 8 bases; unmatched junction bases: 10.